This record looks at one T cell receptor beta chain sequence and its context. The CDR3 extends over 13 amino acids. V was pared by 0 bases and J by 10 bases, with 0 bases of the junction left unmatched. Germline V gene sequence: CDR1 SGHDN, CDR2 FVKESK. Enrollment of patients from Seattle took place during active infection, with longitudinal follow-up. Original processing methods: The assay estimated nucleated cells by amplifying reference gene primers. The table came from immunoSEQ multiplex PCR; TCRdb's copy has only in-frame clones and leaves some out. V, J and clone size were drawn from that table, and D and trimming were deduced from the DNA. The sample includes about 170,000 clones, 85% of them seen just once. These data belong to a study of blood T cell repertoires in COVID-19. For the study at large: There were acute and convalescent COVID-19 samples, and they came from the United States, Italy and Spain. The cDNA or gDNA used as material had been derived from T cells, B-cell-depleted T cells, or PBMCs.

The genes are TRBV14 and TRBJ1-4; the match to TRBD1 covers 9 bases. This TCR came from a woman aged 80 or over with COVID-19, enrolled during active disease. Sequenced input: peripheral blood. The DNA of the CDR3 is TGTGCCAGCAGCCAAGAGACAGGGGGAAAACTGTTTTTT. Its protein is CASSQETGGKLFF.